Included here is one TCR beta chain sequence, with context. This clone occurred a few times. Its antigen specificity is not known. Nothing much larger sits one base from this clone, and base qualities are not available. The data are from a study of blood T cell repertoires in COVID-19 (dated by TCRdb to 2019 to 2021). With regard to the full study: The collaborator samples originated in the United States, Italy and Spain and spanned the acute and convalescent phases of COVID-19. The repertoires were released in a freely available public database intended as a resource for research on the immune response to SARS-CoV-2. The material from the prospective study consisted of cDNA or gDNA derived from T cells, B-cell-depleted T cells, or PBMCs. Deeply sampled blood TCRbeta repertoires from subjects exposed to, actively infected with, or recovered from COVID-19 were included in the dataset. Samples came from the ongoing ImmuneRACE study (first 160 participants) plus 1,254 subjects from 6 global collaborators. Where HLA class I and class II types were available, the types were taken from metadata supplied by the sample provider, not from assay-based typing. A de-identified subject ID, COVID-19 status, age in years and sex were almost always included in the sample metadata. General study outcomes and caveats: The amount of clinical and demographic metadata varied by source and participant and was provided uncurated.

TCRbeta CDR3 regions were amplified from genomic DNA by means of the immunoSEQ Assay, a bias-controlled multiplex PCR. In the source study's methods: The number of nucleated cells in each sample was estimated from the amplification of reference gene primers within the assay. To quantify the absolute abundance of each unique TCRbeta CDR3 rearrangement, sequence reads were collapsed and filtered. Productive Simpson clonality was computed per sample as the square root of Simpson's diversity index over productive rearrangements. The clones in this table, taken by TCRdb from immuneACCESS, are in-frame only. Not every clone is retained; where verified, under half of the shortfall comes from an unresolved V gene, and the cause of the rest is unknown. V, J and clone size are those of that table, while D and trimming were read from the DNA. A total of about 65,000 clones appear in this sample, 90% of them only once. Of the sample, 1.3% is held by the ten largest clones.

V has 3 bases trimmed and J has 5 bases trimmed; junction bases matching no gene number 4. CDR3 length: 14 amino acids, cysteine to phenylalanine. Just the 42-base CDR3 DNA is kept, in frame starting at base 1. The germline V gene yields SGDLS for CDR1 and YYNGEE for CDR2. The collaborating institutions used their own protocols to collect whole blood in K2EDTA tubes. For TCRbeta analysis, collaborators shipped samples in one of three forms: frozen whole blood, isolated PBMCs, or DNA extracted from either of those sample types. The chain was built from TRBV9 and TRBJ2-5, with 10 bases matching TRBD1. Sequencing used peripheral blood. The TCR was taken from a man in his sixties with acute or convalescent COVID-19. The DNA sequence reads TGTGCCAGCAGCGCGGGACAGGGGTTTGAGACCCAGTACTTC. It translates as CASSAGQGFETQYF.